The 22 T cell receptor beta chains given below trace back to one sample, sequenced in a study of beta chain features in type 1 diabetes. The investigators reverse transcribed all of the isolated RNA, so they sequenced expressed TCRB transcripts. TCRdb's copy holds only in-frame clones and misses some; the assay was immunoSEQ multiplex PCR. The data hold over 200,000 clones, with under 13% observed a single time. Broader study findings: All four CD4+ subsets of Type 1 diabetes patients contained TCRB CDR3s that were moderately but significantly shorter.

These receptors have no identified antigens. The specimen sequenced was naive CD4+ T cells from blood. The source of these receptors is a man aged 30 to 45 with type 1 diabetes.

V and J are TRBV11-2 and TRBJ2-3; 10 nucleotides agree with TRBD1. Germline CDR1 SGHAT, CDR2 FQNNGV. The V and J ends lost 6 bases and 4 bases, in that order; junction bases with no gene match: 1. CDR3 length equals 13 residues. The CDR3: CASRTGGPDTQYF. The DNA for the CDR3 is TGTGCCAGCAGGACAGGGGGCCCAGATACGCAGTATTTT.

The sample holds a few counts of this clone. This chain joins TRBV15 and TRBJ2-1; TRBD2 matches 8 bases. Unmatched junction bases numbered 3, after V lost 0 bases and J lost 2 bases. CDR3 size: 16 residues. CDR1 LNHNV and CDR2 YYDKDF come from the germline V gene (reference sequence). The CDR3 loop is CATSRDSRGAYNEQFF. CDR3 DNA sequence: TGTGCCACCAGCAGAGATTCGCGGGGGGCCTACAATGAGCAGTTCTTC.

The rearrangement joins TRBV6-4 to TRBJ2-1, with TRBD1 matching over 7 bases. Unmatched junction bases numbered 7, after V lost 6 bases and J lost 2 bases. The CDR3 has 15 amino acids. The germline gives CDR1 MRHNA, CDR2 SNTAGT. The CDR3 is CASSTPTGPYNEQFF. The CDR3 region has the DNA TGTGCCAGCAGCACCCCGACAGGGCCCTACAATGAGCAGTTCTTC.

This clone was detected only a few times. The genes are TRBV5-1 and TRBJ2-1, with D perhaps matching TRBD2 (5 bases). V lost 5 bases and J lost 6, with 12 bases in between. This CDR3 has 13 residues. The germline CDR1 and CDR2 sequences are SGHRS and YFSETQ. In DNA, the CDR3 is TGCGCCAGCAGTGATGGACTCGCCAATGAGCAGTTCTTC. This gives the protein CASSDGLANEQFF.

This clone showed up just a few times. The V gene is TRBV4-2, the J gene TRBJ2-7; 9 bases map to TRBD1. V shed 3 bases and J 1 base; nucleotides not matched to a gene: 4. The CDR3 loop spans 15 amino acids. The germline CDR1 and CDR2 sequences are LGHNA and YNFKEQ. As DNA, the CDR3 is TGTGCCAGCAGCCACGGACAGGGGTCATCCTACGAGCAGTACTTC. As protein: CASSHGQGSSYEQYF.

The genes are TRBV5-1 and TRBJ1-1; 11 bases line up with TRBD1. Per germline, CDR1 SGHRS and CDR2 YFSETQ. This CDR3 contains 17 residues. The V and J ends lost 2 bases and 4 bases, in that order; junction bases with no gene match: 10. CDR3 in amino acids: CASSLWTGGGLATEAFF. The CDR3 nucleotides are TGCGCCAGCAGCTTATGGACAGGGGGCGGTTTGGCCACTGAAGCTTTCTTT.

The chain combines TRBV27 with TRBJ2-7; D gene unclear. The length of the CDR3 is 16 residues. Trimming cost V 6 bases and J 5 bases, with 23 bases left between them. Germline V gene sequence: CDR1 MNHEY, CDR2 SMNVEV (reference sequence). CDR3 DNA: TGTGCCAGCAGCCTTCTAGGAACCACTTCTTGGCACGAGCAGTACTTC. Amino acid sequence: CASSLLGTTSWHEQYF.

This clone was seen more than once but under ten times. The chain combines TRBV5-6 with TRBJ2-1; maybe TRBD2 (5 bases). The CDR3 has 12 amino acids. Trimming shortened V by 4 bases and J by 8 bases, and 10 bases separated the two germline ends. Germline CDR1 reads SGHDT; CDR2 reads YYEEEE. The CDR3 DNA sequence: TGTGCCAGCAGCCGGAGGTTCGATGAGCAGTTCTTC. It is translated as CASSRRFDEQFF.

V gene TRBV15 combines with J gene TRBJ2-7, with 12 bases that match TRBD2. V lost 2 bases and J lost 3; bases outside the gene matches: 2. Germline loops: CDR1 LNHNV, CDR2 YYDKDF (reference sequence). The CDR3 loop spans 15 amino acids. The CDR3 is CATSRLAGGNYEQYF. The CDR3 DNA is TGTGCCACCAGCAGACTAGCGGGGGGGAACTACGAGCAGTACTTC.

This clone has only a few counts. The V gene is TRBV11-2, the J gene TRBJ2-6; 10 bases map to TRBD1. The ends lost 4 bases at V and 5 bases at J; junction bases unmatched: 14. This CDR3 is built from 19 residues. CDR1 is SGHAT and CDR2 is FQNNGV in the germline V gene. As DNA, the CDR3 is TGTGCCAGCAGCTCGATCCGGGACAGGGGACTACTCTGGGCCAACGTCCTGACTTTC. The encoded protein is CASSSIRDRGLLWANVLTF. Complete variable domain (other parts from reference TRBV11-2 and TRBJ2-6): EAGVAQSPRYKIIEKRQSVAFWCNPISGHATLYWYQQILGQGPKLLIQFQNNGVVDDSQLPKDRFSAERLKGVDSTLKIQPAKLEDSAVYLCASSSIRDRGLLWANVLTFGAGSRLTVL.

This clone turned up a few times. The rearrangement joins TRBV30 to TRBJ2-1, with TRBD2 identical over 10 bases. V lost 7 bases, J lost 3 bases, and 15 bases stayed unmatched. Germline lookup yields CDR1 GTSNPN and CDR2 SVGIG (reference sequence). This CDR3 is 17 amino acids long. DNA of the CDR3: TGTGCCTTTAGTGCCCAGCGGGGGGGGATGCTCTACAATGAGCAGTTCTTC. Translated: CAFSAQRGGMLYNEQFF. Drawing the rest from reference TRBV30 and TRBJ2-1, the complete variable domain is SQTIHQWPATLVQPVGSPLSLECTVEGTSNPNLYWYRQAAGRGLQLLFYSVGIGQISSEVPQNLSASRPQDRQFILSSKKLLLSDSGFYLCAFSAQRGGMLYNEQFFGPGTRLTVL.

This clone was observed a handful of times. The rearrangement joins TRBV7-9 to TRBJ2-3; 7 positions match TRBD1. Germline V CDR1 and CDR2: SEHNR, FQNEAQ (reference sequence). This CDR3 is built from 15 residues. With 5 bases clipped from V and 1 base from J, the junction kept 6 bases outside the gene matches. Written as DNA, the CDR3 is TGTGCCAGCAGCCTCACCCAGGGGGGCACAGATACGCAGTATTTT. Its protein is CASSLTQGGTDTQYF.

Of note for this clone: Additional DNA sequences in this sample encode the identical CDR3. The chain is built from TRBV7-9 and TRBJ1-3; no clear D. With 5 bases removed from V and 4 bases from J, the gap between germline ends came to 9 bases. This CDR3 contains 13 residues. Germline CDR1 SEHNR, CDR2 FQNEAQ (reference sequence). This chain's CDR3 is CASSPSGGNTIYF. The CDR3 bases are TGTGCCAGCAGCCCTTCCGGGGGAAACACCATATATTTT.

The sample holds a few counts of this clone. The chain combines TRBV5-1 with TRBJ1-2, with TRBD1 as a possible D gene (6 bases). The CDR3 covers 13 residues. CDR1 is SGHRS, CDR2 YFSETQ, per germline. With 0 bases removed from V and 4 bases from J, the gap between germline ends came to 7 bases. CDR3 DNA sequence: TGCGCCAGCAGCTTGGGGACAGCCTATGGCTACACCTTC. Residues: CASSLGTAYGYTF.

In its sample, this clone was seen a few times. This CDR3 is CATSRESRETQYF. The CDR3 region has the DNA TGTGCCACCAGCAGAGAATCTAGGGAGACCCAGTACTTC. This sequence joins TRBV15 and TRBJ2-5; D not certain. The V and J ends lost 0 bases and 5 bases respectively, with 7 bases between them. The germline CDR1 and CDR2 sequences are LNHNV and YYDKDF (reference sequence). The CDR3 spans 13 residues.

This clone has just a few counts. The chain links TRBV7-3 to TRBJ1-1; a possible D gene is TRBD1 (5 bases). There are 15 residues in the CDR3. The germline gives CDR1 SGHTA, CDR2 FQGTGA. Trimming removed 4 bases from V and 1 base from J, with 13 bases in between. The CDR3: CASSSRGGRNTEAFF. The CDR3 DNA reads as TGTGCCAGCAGCTCTAGGGGAGGCAGGAACACTGAAGCTTTCTTT.

This clone showed up just a few times. The chain is built from TRBV18 and TRBJ2-5; 7 nucleotides line up with TRBD2. This CDR3 contains 17 residues. Germline V lookup: CDR1 KGHSH, CDR2 LQKENI. V lost 2 bases to trimming and J lost 2 bases; unmatched junction nucleotides: 11. DNA for the CDR3: TGTGCCAGCTCACCAAGACTAGCCCGGGCGGGGCAAGAGACCCAGTACTTC. It yields the protein CASSPRLARAGQETQYF. Full variable domain (outside the CDR3, taken from reference TRBV18 and TRBJ2-5): NAGVMQNPRHLVRRRGQEARLRCSPMKGHSHVYWYRQLPEEGLKFMVYLQKENIIDESGMPKERFSAEFPKEGPSILRIQQVVRGDSAAYFCASSPRLARAGQETQYFGPGTRLLVL.

This clone appeared a few times. V is TRBV2 and J is TRBJ2-3; TRBD2 might be the D (6 bases). The V gene lost 6 bases and the J gene lost 0 bases, with 16 bases spanning the gap. Looked up from germline, CDR1 is SNHLY and CDR2 is FYNNEI. The CDR3 loop spans 16 amino acids. CDR3 in amino acids: CASSAGSFPSTDTQYF. DNA for the CDR3: TGTGCCAGCAGCGCCGGGAGCTTCCCTAGCACAGATACGCAGTATTTT.

CDR3 bases: TGTGCCAGCAGCCAAGACTACTATGGCTACACCTTC. As protein: CASSQDYYGYTF. The genes are TRBV4-2 and TRBJ1-2; no clear D gene. This CDR3 has 12 residues. Germline V gene data show CDR1 as LGHNA and CDR2 as YNFKEQ. V lost 0 bases and J 3 bases, leaving 2 bases between the germline ends.

This sequence joins TRBV5-4 and TRBJ2-4; tentative D call: TRBD1 (6 bases). V was clipped by 4 bases and J by 3 bases, with 11 bases between them. The germline CDR1 and CDR2 sequences are SGHNT and YYREEE (reference sequence). The CDR3 is 14 amino acids. The CDR3 nucleotides read TGTGCCAGCAGCCCCGACAGGAGCAAAAACATTCAGTACTTC. It encodes CASSPDRSKNIQYF.

About this clone itself: Other DNA sequences in the same sample also yield this CDR3. The chain combines TRBV5-1 with TRBJ1-2; 7 bases match TRBD1. Germline V CDR1 and CDR2: SGHRS, YFSETQ. The CDR3 covers 13 residues. Trimming at V came to 0 bases and at J to 8 bases, leaving 4 bases not matched to a gene. The CDR3: CASSLGQGRGYTF. The CDR3 DNA follows: TGCGCCAGCAGCTTGGGACAGGGTAGAGGCTACACCTTC.

The chain couples TRBV18 to TRBJ2-5; TRBD2 matches at 7 bases. Germline V gives CDR1 KGHSH, CDR2 LQKENI. This CDR3 region has 14 residues. V dropped 3 bases and J dropped 3; count of bases not matched to a gene: 4. In nucleotides, the CDR3 is TGTGCCAGCTCACCTTCGGGGAGGGAAGAGACCCAGTACTTC. It yields the protein CASSPSGREETQYF.